This T cell receptor (beta chain) was captured by sequencing in a study of CD8+ T cells in alopecia areata (dated by TCRdb to 2016 to 2018). Context from the whole study: The treated patients, all with moderate-to-severe alopecia areata, were enrolled in an open-label pilot trial of oral tofacitinib given at 5 to 10 mg twice daily. High-throughput TCRbeta sequencing was used to examine T cell clonal expansion in alopecia areata in both the C3H/HeJ mouse model and human patients. Patients stayed on tofacitinib for 6 to 18 months and then had 6 months of follow-up off drug so that delayed response and recurrence could be assessed. TCRbeta CDR3 regions were amplified by immunoSEQ multiplex PCR with 35 Vbeta forward and 13 Jbeta reverse primers. Scalp clonality was compared among normal scalp (n=4), patchy alopecia areata scalp (n=8), and alopecia totalis/universalis scalp (n=8). RNA came from the PAXgene miRNA kit for fixed scalp, the miRNeasy kit for PBMCs, and the RNeasy kit for mouse skin. Biopsies were taken from tofacitinib-treated patients at baseline and at 4 and 24 weeks of treatment, and a later scalp biopsy was taken in several of the tofacitinib-treated patients. In humans, TCRbeta sequencing was performed on scalp tissue and on sorted CD4+ and CD8+ peripheral blood T cells from healthy controls and from patients with patchy or totalis/universalis alopecia areata. General findings and caveats noted by the study authors: Scalp TCR repertoire analysis is complicated because resident alphabeta T cells in normal human skin are also sequenced, whereas mouse skin is dominated by gammadelta T cells. Shared TCR sequences between patients were less evident than in mice, which may be partly attributable to HLA diversity in the patient population. Compared with normal scalp, lesional scalp had higher clonality and more expanded CD8+ clones, particularly in alopecia totalis/universalis, a pattern that suggests antigenic drive.

Read against the paper, the sample's time point label means: baseline before oral tofacitinib. From alopecia areata patients, peripheral blood was collected along with lesional scalp punch biopsies. PBMCs were isolated by density centrifugation and stained for CD3, CD4 and CD8, after which CD4+ and CD8+ T cells were sorted on a FACSAria. The library was built by means of the immunoSEQ multiplex PCR assay. To provide template for TCR sequencing, every sample had RNA extracted and reverse transcribed into cDNA. First-strand cDNA was synthesized with SuperScript III using a 2:1 mix of oligo-dT and random hexamers. Amplification bias was assessed with a synthetic immune receptor repertoire, and residual bias was removed computationally. The study's own analysis went as follows. After raw reads were preprocessed to remove errors, the CDR3 was defined following IMGT conventions as running from the conserved cysteine to phenylalanine. Clonality was computed by normalizing Shannon entropy by log2 of the number of productive unique TCRs and subtracting the result from 1. Scalp TCRbeta sequences were cross-referenced with sorted blood CD4 and CD8 repertoires so that the CD4 or CD8 identity of scalp clones could be inferred. The source is immuneACCESS, and TCRdb retained only in-frame sequences with V and J called. Part of the clones is not carried over; for the studies checked, unresolved V genes explain less than half of this, and the remainder is unexplained. Clonal size and the V and J genes are those of that table, whereas D and trimming came from the DNA. The sample has 250,000 or so clones on record, roughly two thirds of them singletons. Of the sample, approximately 1.2% is held by the ten largest clones.

Counted from cysteine to phenylalanine, this CDR3 has 12 amino acids. The CDR3 DNA has 36 bases and is translated from base 1. The germline V gene sets CDR1 to SGHTA and CDR2 to FQGNSA. Trimming at the junction amounts to 5 bases on V and 6 bases on J, and the germline ends lie 11 bases apart. With regard to this clone: Its binding antigen is unknown. Per-base quality was not reported, and no clone a single base away is much larger than it.

The V and J genes are TRBV7-2 and TRBJ2-7, with the D gene not clear enough to name. The sequencing used CD4+ T cells sorted from blood, collected at week 0. The origin of this receptor is a human donor with alopecia areata. In nucleotides, the sequence is TGTGCCAGCAGCGAGAGCATCCTCGAGCAGTACTTC. Its coded protein is CASSESILEQYF. Supplemented by the reference TRBV7-2 and TRBJ2-7 proteins around the CDR3, the complete variable domain is GAGVSQSPSNKVTEKGKDVELRCDPISGHTALYWYRQSLGQGLEFLIYFQGNSAPDKSGLPSDRFSAERTGGSVSTLTIQRTQQEDSAVYLCASSESILEQYFGPGTRLTVT.